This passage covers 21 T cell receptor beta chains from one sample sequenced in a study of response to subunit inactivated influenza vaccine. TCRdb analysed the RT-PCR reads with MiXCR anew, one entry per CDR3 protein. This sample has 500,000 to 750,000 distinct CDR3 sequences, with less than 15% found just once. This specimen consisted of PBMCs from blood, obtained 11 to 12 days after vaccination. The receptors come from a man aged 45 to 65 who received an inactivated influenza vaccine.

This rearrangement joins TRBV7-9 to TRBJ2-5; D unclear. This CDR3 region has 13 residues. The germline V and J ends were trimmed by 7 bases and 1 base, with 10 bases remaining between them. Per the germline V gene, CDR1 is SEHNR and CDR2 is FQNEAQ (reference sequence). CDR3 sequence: CASILGSQETQYF. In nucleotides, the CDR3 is TGTGCCAGCATACTTGGTTCCCAAGAGACCCAGTACTTC.

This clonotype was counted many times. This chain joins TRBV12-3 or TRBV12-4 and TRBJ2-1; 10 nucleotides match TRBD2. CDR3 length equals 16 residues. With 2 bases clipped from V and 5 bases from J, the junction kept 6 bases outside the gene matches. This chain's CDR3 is CASSLLAGGVHNEQFF. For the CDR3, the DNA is TGTGCCAGCAGTTTATTAGCGGGGGGTGTCCACAATGAGCAGTTCTTC.

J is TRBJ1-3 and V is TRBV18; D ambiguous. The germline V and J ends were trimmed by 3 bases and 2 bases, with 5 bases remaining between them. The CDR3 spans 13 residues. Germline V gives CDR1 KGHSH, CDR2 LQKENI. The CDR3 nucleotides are TGTGCCAGCTCACCTCTTGCTGGAAACACCATATATTTT. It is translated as CASSPLAGNTIYF.

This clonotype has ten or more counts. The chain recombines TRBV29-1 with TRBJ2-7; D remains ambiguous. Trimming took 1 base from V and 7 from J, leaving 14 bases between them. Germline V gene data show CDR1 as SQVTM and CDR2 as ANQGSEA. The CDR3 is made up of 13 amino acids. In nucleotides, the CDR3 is TGCAGCGTTGAAGGGGGTCCATCTACGGAGCAGTACTTC. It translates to CSVEGGPSTEQYF.

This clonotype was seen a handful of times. Here the CDR3 DNA reads TGTGCCAGCAGAGCGGGACAGCTACCTTCCTACGAGCAGTACTTC. The encoded protein is CASRAGQLPSYEQYF. This chain joins TRBV12-3 or TRBV12-4 and TRBJ2-7, with D perhaps matching TRBD1 or TRBD2 (7 bases each). The V and J ends lost 6 bases and 1 base respectively, with 16 bases between them. The CDR3 sequence is 15 residues long.

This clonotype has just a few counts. This CDR3 reads CASSQFLMLAHNEQFF. In nucleotides, the CDR3 is TGCGCCAGCAGCCAATTCCTTATGCTAGCGCACAATGAGCAGTTCTTC. This chain uses TRBV4-1 with TRBJ2-1, with TRBD2 as a possible D gene (6 bases). The CDR3 loop spans 16 amino acids. Trimming pared 2 bases from V and 5 bases from J, leaving 16 bases between. Germline CDR1 is MGHRA and CDR2 is YSYEKL.

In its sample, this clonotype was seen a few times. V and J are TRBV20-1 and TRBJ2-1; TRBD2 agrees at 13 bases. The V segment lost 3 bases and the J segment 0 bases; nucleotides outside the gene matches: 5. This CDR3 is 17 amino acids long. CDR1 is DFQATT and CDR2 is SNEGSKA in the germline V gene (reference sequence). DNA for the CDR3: TGCAGTGCTAGGACTAGCGGGAGGCCTTACTCCTACAATGAGCAGTTCTTC. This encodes CSARTSGRPYSYNEQFF.

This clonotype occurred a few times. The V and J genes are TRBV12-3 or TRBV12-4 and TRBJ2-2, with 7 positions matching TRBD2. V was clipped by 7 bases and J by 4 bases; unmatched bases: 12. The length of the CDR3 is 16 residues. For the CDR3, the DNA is TGTGCCAGCATTCTGGGCGGGAGCATGGGCACCGGGGAGCTGTTTTTT. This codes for CASILGGSMGTGELFF.

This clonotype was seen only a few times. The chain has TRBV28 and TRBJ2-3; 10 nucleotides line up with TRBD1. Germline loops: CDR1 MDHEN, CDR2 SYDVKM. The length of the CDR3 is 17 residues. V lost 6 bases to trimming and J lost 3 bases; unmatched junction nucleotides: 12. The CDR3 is CASSAMTGGAGTDTQYF. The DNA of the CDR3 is TGTGCCAGCAGCGCTATGACAGGGGGCGCGGGTACAGATACGCAGTATTTT.

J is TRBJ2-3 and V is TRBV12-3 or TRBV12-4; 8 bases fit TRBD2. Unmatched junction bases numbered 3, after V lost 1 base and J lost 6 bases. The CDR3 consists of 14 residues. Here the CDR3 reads CASSLGAGGDTQYF. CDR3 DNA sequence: TGTGCCAGCAGTTTAGGCGCGGGAGGTGATACGCAGTATTTT.

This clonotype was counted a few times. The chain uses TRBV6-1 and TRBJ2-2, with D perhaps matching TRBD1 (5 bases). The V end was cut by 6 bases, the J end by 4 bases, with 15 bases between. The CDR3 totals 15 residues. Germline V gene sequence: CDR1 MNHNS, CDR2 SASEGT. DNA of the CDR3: TGTGCCAGCAGCCCGACGACAGTTGGCACCGGGGAGCTGTTTTTT. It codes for CASSPTTVGTGELFF.

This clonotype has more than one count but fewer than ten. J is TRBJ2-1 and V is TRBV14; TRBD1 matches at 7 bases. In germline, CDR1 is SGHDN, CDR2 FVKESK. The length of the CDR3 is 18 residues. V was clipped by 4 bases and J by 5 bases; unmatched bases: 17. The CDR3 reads CASSPPAMSGGLDNEQFF. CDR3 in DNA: TGTGCCAGCAGCCCCCCCGCTATGTCAGGGGGTTTGGACAATGAGCAGTTCTTC. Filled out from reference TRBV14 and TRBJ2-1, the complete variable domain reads EAGVTQFPSHSVIEKGQTVTLRCDPISGHDNLYWYRRVMGKEIKFLLHFVKESKQDESGMPNNRFLAERTGGTYSTLKVQPAELEDSGVYFCASSPPAMSGGLDNEQFFGPGTRLTVL.

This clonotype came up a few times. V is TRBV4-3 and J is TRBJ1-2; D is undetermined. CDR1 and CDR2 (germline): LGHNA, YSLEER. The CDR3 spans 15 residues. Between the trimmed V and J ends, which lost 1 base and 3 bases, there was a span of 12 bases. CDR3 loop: CASSQGIGRDYGYTF. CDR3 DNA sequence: TGCGCCAGCAGCCAAGGAATAGGGAGGGACTATGGCTACACCTTC.

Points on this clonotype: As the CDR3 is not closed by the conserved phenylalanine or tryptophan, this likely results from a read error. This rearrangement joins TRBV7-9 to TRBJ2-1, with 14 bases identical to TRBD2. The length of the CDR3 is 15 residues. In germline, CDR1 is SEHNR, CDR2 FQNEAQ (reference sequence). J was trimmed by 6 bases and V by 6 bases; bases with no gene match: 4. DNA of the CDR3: TGTGCCAGCAGACGGGGACTAGCGGGAGTCAATGAGCAGTTCCTC. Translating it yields CASRRGLAGVNEQFL.

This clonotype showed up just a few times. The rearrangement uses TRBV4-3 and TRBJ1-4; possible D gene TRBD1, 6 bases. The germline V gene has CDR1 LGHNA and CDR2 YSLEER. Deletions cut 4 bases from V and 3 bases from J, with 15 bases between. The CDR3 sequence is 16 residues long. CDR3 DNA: TGCGCCAGCAGCCCTGAATTACAGGGACCTAATGAAAAACTGTTTTTT. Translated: CASSPELQGPNEKLFF.

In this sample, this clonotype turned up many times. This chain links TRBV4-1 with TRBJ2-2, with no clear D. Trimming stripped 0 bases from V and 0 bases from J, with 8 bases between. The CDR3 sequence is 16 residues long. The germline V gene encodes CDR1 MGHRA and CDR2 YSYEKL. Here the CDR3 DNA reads TGCGCCAGCAGCCAAGAGGTCCTGCCGAACACCGGGGAGCTGTTTTTT. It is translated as CASSQEVLPNTGELFF.

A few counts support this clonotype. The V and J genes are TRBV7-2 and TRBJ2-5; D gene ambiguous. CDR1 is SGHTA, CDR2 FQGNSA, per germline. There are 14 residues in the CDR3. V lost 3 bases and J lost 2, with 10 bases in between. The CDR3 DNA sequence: TGTGCCAGCAGCTTCGGACGCCGGCAAGAGACCCAGTACTTC. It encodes CASSFGRRQETQYF.

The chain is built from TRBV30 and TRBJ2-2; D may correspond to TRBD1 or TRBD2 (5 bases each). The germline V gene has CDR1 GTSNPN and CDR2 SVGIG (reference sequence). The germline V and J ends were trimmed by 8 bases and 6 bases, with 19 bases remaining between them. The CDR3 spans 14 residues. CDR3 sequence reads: CARADGGPPGELFF. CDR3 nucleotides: TGTGCCAGGGCCGATGGGGGACCGCCCGGGGAGCTGTTTTTT.

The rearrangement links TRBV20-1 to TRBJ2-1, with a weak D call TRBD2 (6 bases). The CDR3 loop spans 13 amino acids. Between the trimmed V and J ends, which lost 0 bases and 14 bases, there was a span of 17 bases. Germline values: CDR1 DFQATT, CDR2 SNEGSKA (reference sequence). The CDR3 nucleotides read TGCAGTGCTAGAGATACTAGCCGGGGTAGGGAGTTCTTC. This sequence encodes CSARDTSRGREFF.

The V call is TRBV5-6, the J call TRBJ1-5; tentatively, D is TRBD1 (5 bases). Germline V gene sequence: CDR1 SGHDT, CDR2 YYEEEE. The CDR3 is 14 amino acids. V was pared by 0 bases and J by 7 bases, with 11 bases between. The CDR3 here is CASSLAGTLQPQHF. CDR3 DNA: TGTGCCAGCAGCTTGGCAGGGACCTTACAGCCCCAGCATTTT.

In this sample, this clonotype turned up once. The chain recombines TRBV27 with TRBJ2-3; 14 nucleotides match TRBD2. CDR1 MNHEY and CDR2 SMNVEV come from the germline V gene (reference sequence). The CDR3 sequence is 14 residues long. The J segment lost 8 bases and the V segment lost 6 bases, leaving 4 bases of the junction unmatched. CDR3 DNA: TGTGCCAGCAGCTCGGGACTAGCGGGAGTTACGCAGTATTTT. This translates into CASSSGLAGVTQYF.